The entry below gives a single TCR beta chain sequence along with its context. Assay used: immunoSEQ multiplex PCR; TCRdb lists only in-frame clones, some missing. Seen here are about 360,000 clones, 86% observed once, and the top ten hold 7.1%. CDR1 and CDR2 from the germline V gene are DFQATT and SNEGSKA (reference sequence). V was clipped by 3 bases and J by 2 bases, with 8 bases between them. This CDR3 contains 12 residues. The data originate from a study of blood T cell repertoires in COVID-19. The specimen sequenced was peripheral blood. The TCR originated in a woman aged 55 to 70 with COVID-19, enrolled during active disease. The rearrangement joins TRBV20-1 to TRBJ2-7; TRBD1 or TRBD2 may be the D gene (5 bases each). In nucleotides, the CDR3 is TGCAGTGCTAGTGGGGGAGCCTACGAGCAGTACTTC. Translation gives CSASGGAYEQYF.